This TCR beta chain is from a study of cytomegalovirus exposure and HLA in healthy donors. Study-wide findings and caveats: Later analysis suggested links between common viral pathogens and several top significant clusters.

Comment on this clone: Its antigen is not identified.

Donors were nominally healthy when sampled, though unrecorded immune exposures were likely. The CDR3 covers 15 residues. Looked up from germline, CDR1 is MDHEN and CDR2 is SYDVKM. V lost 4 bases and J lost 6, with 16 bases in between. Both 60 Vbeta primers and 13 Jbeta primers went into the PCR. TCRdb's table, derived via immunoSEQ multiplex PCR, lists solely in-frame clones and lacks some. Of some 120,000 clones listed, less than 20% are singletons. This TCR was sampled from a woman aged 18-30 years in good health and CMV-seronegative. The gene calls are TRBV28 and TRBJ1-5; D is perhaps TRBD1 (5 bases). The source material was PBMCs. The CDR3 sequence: CASSSPAAGFQPQHF. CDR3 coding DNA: TGTGCCAGCAGTTCCCCTGCGGCAGGGTTTCAGCCCCAGCATTTT.